This TCR beta chain was identified in a study of tumor-infiltrating lymphocytes in primary liver carcinoma. TCR beta cDNA came from approximately 490 ng total RNA, primed with a constant-region primer. Three nested multiplex PCR rounds, a slightly modified ARM-PCR method, built the TCR beta libraries. Amplification in the first two PCR rounds was performed using TRBV1-TRBV30 forward primers and a C-beta reverse primer for around 11 cycles each. Using its own MiXCR run on the multiplex PCR reads, TCRdb lists one record per CDR3 protein. In the table there are about 120,000 distinct CDR3 sequences, nearly 70% of which are singletons. Starting material for RNA and DNA co-extraction consisted of roughly 17-31 mg of unsorted bulk tissue. Regarding this clonotype: This may be a read error: a much more frequent sequence differs by one nucleotide.

CDR1 GTSNPN and CDR2 SVGIG come from the germline V gene (reference sequence). This CDR3 has 19 amino acids. V is TRBV30 and J is TRBJ2-3; 12 bases are a match to TRBD2. The sample comprised tumor-adjacent normal liver tissue. This receptor was taken from a woman aged 55-70 years with primary liver carcinoma and hepatitis B virus infection. The CDR3 is CTWNPPLAGGRGDTDTQYF. The CDR3 region has the DNA TGTACCTGGAACCCGCCGCTAGCGGGAGGGCGGGGGGACACAGATACGCAGTATTTT.